Listed below are T cell receptor beta chains from one sample, sequenced in a study of shared clonotypes between healthy human individuals. Sequenced by immunoSEQ multiplex PCR; TCRdb stores in-frame clones only, minus some. The table includes 2 million to 2.5 million clones, approximately 90% detected once. Sequenced input: naive CD4+ T cells from PBMCs. The origin of the receptors is a man younger than 35 in good health. Some clones in this sample may be carry-over from other donors' samples. Both conserved end residues are part of each CDR3. Each record gives: D gene, clone size, J gene, V gene, CDR3 DNA, CDR3 protein. D genes are given only for firm matches. Where a row states a size, it is once, few, many or the class of an expanded clone; other rows omit it.

d_gene: -; abundance: -; j_gene: TRBJ1-3; v_gene: TRBV7-8; CDR3nt: TGTGCCAGCAGCCAACAGGGATCTGGAAACACCATATATTTT; CDR3aa: CASSQQGSGNTIYF
d_gene: -; abundance: few; j_gene: TRBJ1-1; v_gene: TRBV6-5; CDR3nt: TGTGCCAGCAGTCCCCTGGCTAAGAATGAAGCTTTCTTT; CDR3aa: CASSPLAKNEAFF
d_gene: TRBD2; abundance: -; j_gene: TRBJ2-1; v_gene: TRBV5-1; CDR3nt: TGCGCCAGCCGGGGACTAGCGGGATTAGATGAGCAGTTCTTC; CDR3aa: CASRGLAGLDEQFF
d_gene: TRBD1; abundance: -; j_gene: TRBJ1-5; v_gene: TRBV6-5; CDR3nt: TGTGCCAGCAGACGACTCGACAGGGTCAATCAGCCCCAGCATTTT; CDR3aa: CASRRLDRVNQPQHF
d_gene: -; abundance: -; j_gene: TRBJ1-2; v_gene: TRBV6-5; CDR3nt: TGTGCCAGCAGTTATGGACAGAAGTATGGCTACACCTTC; CDR3aa: CASSYGQKYGYTF
d_gene: -; abundance: -; j_gene: TRBJ1-5; v_gene: TRBV30; CDR3nt: TGTGCCTGGAGTGAGGGACGCAATCAGCCCCAGCATTTT; CDR3aa: CAWSEGRNQPQHF
d_gene: -; abundance: -; j_gene: TRBJ2-7; v_gene: TRBV2; CDR3nt: TGTGCCAGCAAGACAGCCCCCGGGACAAGCAACTACGAGCAGTACTTC; CDR3aa: CASKTAPGTSNYEQYF
d_gene: TRBD1; abundance: -; j_gene: TRBJ1-1; v_gene: TRBV28; CDR3nt: TGTGCCAGCAGTTTATCTCAGGGGGGGCCTAACACTGAAGCTTTCTTT; CDR3aa: CASSLSQGGPNTEAFF
d_gene: -; abundance: -; j_gene: TRBJ1-2; v_gene: TRBV19; CDR3nt: TGTGCCAGTAGTATCTACCTTGGGAACTATGGCTACACCTTC; CDR3aa: CASSIYLGNYGYTF
d_gene: TRBD1; abundance: few; j_gene: TRBJ2-7; v_gene: TRBV6-6; CDR3nt: TGTGCCAGCAGTTACGGGGACAGGGAGTACGAGCAGTACTTC; CDR3aa: CASSYGDREYEQYF
d_gene: -; abundance: -; j_gene: TRBJ1-6; v_gene: TRBV28; CDR3nt: TGTGCCAGCAGTCAACCCGGGCTGGGGGCTTCACCCCTCCACTTT; CDR3aa: CASSQPGLGASPLHF
d_gene: -; abundance: -; j_gene: TRBJ2-7; v_gene: TRBV28; CDR3nt: TGTGCCAGCCGTACCTCCGGGATGTCCTACGAGCAGTACTTC; CDR3aa: CASRTSGMSYEQYF
d_gene: TRBD2; abundance: -; j_gene: TRBJ2-7; v_gene: TRBV4-1; CDR3nt: TGCGCCAGCAGCCTAACTCGGACTAGCGGGAGCGGGTACGAGCAGTACTTC; CDR3aa: CASSLTRTSGSGYEQYF
d_gene: -; abundance: -; j_gene: TRBJ2-7; v_gene: TRBV6-5; CDR3nt: TGTGCCAGCAGTTACGGAAATTCCTACGAGCAGTACTTC; CDR3aa: CASSYGNSYEQYF
d_gene: TRBD2; abundance: -; j_gene: TRBJ2-7; v_gene: TRBV2; CDR3nt: TGTGCCAGCAGAGCTACAACTAGCGGGAGATCCTACGAGCAGTACTTC; CDR3aa: CASRATTSGRSYEQYF
d_gene: -; abundance: few; j_gene: TRBJ1-1; v_gene: TRBV7-9; CDR3nt: TGTGCCAGCAGCCCCAAGGGACGAGGAGCTGAAGCTTTCTTT; CDR3aa: CASSPKGRGAEAFF
d_gene: -; abundance: -; j_gene: TRBJ2-1; v_gene: TRBV28; CDR3nt: TGTGCCAGCAGTTCCGGGAGCGAGGGGGGGGATGAGCAGTTCTTC; CDR3aa: CASSSGSEGGDEQFF
d_gene: -; abundance: -; j_gene: TRBJ2-7; v_gene: TRBV5-1; CDR3nt: TGCGCCAGCAGCTTGTCCCGGGGCTCCTACGAGCAGTACTTC; CDR3aa: CASSLSRGSYEQYF
d_gene: TRBD2; abundance: -; j_gene: TRBJ2-3; v_gene: TRBV7-9; CDR3nt: TGTGCCAGCAGCTACCTAGCGGGAGGGCCGGGAGATACGCAGTATTTT; CDR3aa: CASSYLAGGPGDTQYF
d_gene: -; abundance: -; j_gene: TRBJ1-3; v_gene: TRBV15; CDR3nt: TGTGCCACCAGTAGGGACTCTGGAAACACCATATATTTT; CDR3aa: CATSRDSGNTIYF
d_gene: TRBD2; abundance: -; j_gene: TRBJ2-3; v_gene: TRBV5-4; CDR3nt: TGTGCCAGCAGCTTTACGGGACTAGCGGGAACAGATACGCAGTATTTT; CDR3aa: CASSFTGLAGTDTQYF
d_gene: TRBD2; abundance: -; j_gene: TRBJ2-5; v_gene: TRBV4-1; CDR3nt: TGCGCCAGCAGCCAAGCGCTAGCGGGAGGGCATCGAGAGACCCAGTACTTC; CDR3aa: CASSQALAGGHRETQYF
d_gene: -; abundance: -; j_gene: TRBJ1-5; v_gene: TRBV4-3; CDR3nt: TGCGCCAGCAGCCAAGATATCCGGGCTTATGATCAGCCCCAGCATTTT; CDR3aa: CASSQDIRAYDQPQHF
d_gene: -; abundance: -; j_gene: TRBJ1-5; v_gene: TRBV18; CDR3nt: TGTGCCAGCTCCCCTGATTTTATACAGGACAATCAGCCCCAGCATTTT; CDR3aa: CASSPDFIQDNQPQHF
d_gene: -; abundance: -; j_gene: TRBJ1-1; v_gene: TRBV9; CDR3nt: TGTGCCAGCAGCGTAGGTATTTTCGGGGAAGCTTTCTTT; CDR3aa: CASSVGIFGEAFF
d_gene: -; abundance: -; j_gene: TRBJ1-5; v_gene: TRBV6-5; CDR3nt: TGTGCCAGCAGTTCGCAAGGGCGAGGCAATCAGCCCCAGCATTTT; CDR3aa: CASSSQGRGNQPQHF
d_gene: -; abundance: -; j_gene: TRBJ1-6; v_gene: TRBV15; CDR3nt: TGTGCCACCAGCAGAGATTGGCCCCCCCTCCACTTT; CDR3aa: CATSRDWPPLHF
d_gene: -; abundance: once; j_gene: TRBJ1-1; v_gene: TRBV7-9; CDR3nt: TGTGCCAGCAGCCAGAGCCGGGTGGCTTTCTTT; CDR3aa: CASSQSRVAFF
d_gene: -; abundance: -; j_gene: TRBJ1-1; v_gene: TRBV29-1; CDR3nt: TGCAGCGTTGCCCGCTTCGGTGAAGCTTTCTTT; CDR3aa: CSVARFGEAFF
d_gene: TRBD2; abundance: -; j_gene: TRBJ2-1; v_gene: TRBV7-9; CDR3nt: TGTGCCAGCAGCTTTAATAGCGGGACCAGTTTAGGTGAGCAGTTCTTC; CDR3aa: CASSFNSGTSLGEQFF
d_gene: TRBD1; abundance: -; j_gene: TRBJ1-5; v_gene: TRBV28; CDR3nt: TGTGCCAGCAGATACGGGACAGGCCAGCCCCAGCATTTT; CDR3aa: CASRYGTGQPQHF
d_gene: -; abundance: -; j_gene: TRBJ2-7; v_gene: TRBV29-1; CDR3nt: TGCAGCGTCCGATCGAGTGGCGAGCAGTACTTC; CDR3aa: CSVRSSGEQYF
d_gene: -; abundance: -; j_gene: TRBJ2-7; v_gene: TRBV5-6; CDR3nt: TGTGCCAGCAGCTTGATTAACGAACGTCCCTACCTACCCTACGAGCAGTACTTC; CDR3aa: CASSLINERPYLPYEQYF
d_gene: -; abundance: -; j_gene: TRBJ2-7; v_gene: TRBV5-1; CDR3nt: TGCGCCAGCAGCCAAAGTGGGGACGGTCGCTACGAGCAGTACTTC; CDR3aa: CASSQSGDGRYEQYF
d_gene: TRBD2; abundance: -; j_gene: TRBJ2-5; v_gene: TRBV2; CDR3nt: TGTGCCAGCAGTGATTCCGGGGGGGAGACCCAGTACTTC; CDR3aa: CASSDSGGETQYF
d_gene: TRBD1; abundance: -; j_gene: TRBJ1-1; v_gene: TRBV6-6; CDR3nt: TGTGCCAGCAGAACGACAGGGGCTATGAACACTGAAGCTTTCTTT; CDR3aa: CASRTTGAMNTEAFF
d_gene: -; abundance: -; j_gene: TRBJ2-7; v_gene: TRBV14; CDR3nt: TGTGCCAGCAGCCTAGGAGGGACCGTGGGCTACGAGCAGTACTTC; CDR3aa: CASSLGGTVGYEQYF
d_gene: -; abundance: -; j_gene: TRBJ2-5; v_gene: TRBV4-3; CDR3nt: TGCGCCAGCAGCCAAGATAGGGTTCGTGGGATATGGGGAGAGACCCAGTACTTC; CDR3aa: CASSQDRVRGIWGETQYF
d_gene: -; abundance: -; j_gene: TRBJ2-5; v_gene: TRBV5-1; CDR3nt: TGCGCCAGCAGCTTTAGGGATTCTCCAAGGGAGACCCAGTACTTC; CDR3aa: CASSFRDSPRETQYF
d_gene: -; abundance: -; j_gene: TRBJ2-3; v_gene: TRBV5-6; CDR3nt: TGTGCCAGCAGCTTGGGGGTGGGCCTTTTCGGGACGCAGTATTTT; CDR3aa: CASSLGVGLFGTQYF
d_gene: -; abundance: -; j_gene: TRBJ2-5; v_gene: TRBV18; CDR3nt: TGTGCCAGCTCACCCAATCCGAAAACAGGGCAACAAGAGACCCAGTACTTC; CDR3aa: CASSPNPKTGQQETQYF